This TCR beta chain was documented in a study of shared T cell receptors in the human thymus. Profiled with immunoSEQ multiplex PCR; TCRdb holds only in-frame clones, not every one. Of some 640,000 clones listed, around 87% are singletons. This sample also appeared in a second study, on human thymus T cells.

The receptor's source is a boy under two years old with a congenital heart defect. Sequenced: thymocytes.

The DNA for the CDR3 is TGTGCCAGCAGACAGGGGGCGAGCACTGAAGCTTTCTTT. Its translation: CASRQGASTEAFF. The chain recombines TRBV25-1 with TRBJ1-1; TRBD1 agrees at 9 bases. The CDR3 is 13 residues long. CDR1 MGHDK and CDR2 SYGVNS come from the germline V gene. V lost 6 bases and J lost 4; bases outside the gene matches: 3. Full variable domain (missing parts from reference TRBV25-1 and TRBJ1-1): EADIYQTPRYLVIGTGKKITLECSQTMGHDKMYWYQQDPGMELHLIHYSYGVNSTEKGDLSSESTVSRIRTEHFPLTLESARPSHTSQYLCASRQGASTEAFFGQGTRLTVV.